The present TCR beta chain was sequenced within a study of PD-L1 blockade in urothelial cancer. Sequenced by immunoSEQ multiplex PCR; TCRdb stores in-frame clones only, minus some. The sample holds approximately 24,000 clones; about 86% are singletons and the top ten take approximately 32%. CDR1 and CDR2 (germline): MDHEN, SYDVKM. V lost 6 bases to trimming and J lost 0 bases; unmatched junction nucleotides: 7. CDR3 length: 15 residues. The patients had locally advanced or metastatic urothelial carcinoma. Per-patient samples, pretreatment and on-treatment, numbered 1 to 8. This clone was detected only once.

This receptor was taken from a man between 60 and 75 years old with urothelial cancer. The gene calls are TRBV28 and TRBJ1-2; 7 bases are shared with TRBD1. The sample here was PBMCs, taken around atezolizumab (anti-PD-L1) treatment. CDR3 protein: CASRKGGGSNYGYTF. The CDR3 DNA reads TGTGCCAGCAGAAAAGGAGGGGGCTCTAACTATGGCTACACCTTC.